This T cell receptor (beta chain) was sequenced for a study of blood T cell repertoires in COVID-19. For the study at large: The analysed material was cDNA or gDNA that came from T cells, B-cell-depleted T cells, or PBMCs.

The CDR3 loop spans 16 amino acids. The V gene's germline CDR1 is LNHDA and CDR2 SQIVND (reference sequence). V was pared by 4 bases and J by 0 bases, with 13 bases between. As processed by the authors: For nucleated cells, counts were estimated from reference gene primer amplification. Data came from immunoSEQ multiplex PCR; TCRdb stores just in-frame clones and leaves some out. V, J and clone size are those of that table, while D and trimming were read from the DNA. The data contain 9,500 to 15,000 clones, 85% to 90% of them singletons. A single count supports this clone. Sequences were obtained from peripheral blood. This chain links TRBV19 with TRBJ1-5, with TRBD1 as a possible D gene (6 bases). The clonotype originates from a human donor in a cohort sampled during active COVID-19. The CDR3 DNA sequence: TGTGCCAGTAGTACGTCCAGGGGAAATAGCAATCAGCCCCAGCATTTT. It translates to CASSTSRGNSNQPQHF.